The sequence of this T cell receptor (beta chain) was determined in a study of CD8+ T cells in alopecia areata. Regarding the study as a whole: More clonal than normal scalp was lesional scalp, particularly alopecia totalis/universalis. Scalp repertoires also include resident alphabeta T cells from normal skin.

RNA extraction was followed by reverse transcription into cDNA, which acted as the sequencing template. The assay was immunoSEQ multiplex PCR, and TCRdb's table has in-frame clones only and misses some. The sample lists tens of thousands of clones, 50% to 75% occurring once. V shed 5 bases and J 8 bases; nucleotides not matched to a gene: 15. The CDR3 spans 16 residues. Germline V gene data show CDR1 as LNHNV and CDR2 as YYDKDF (reference sequence). About this clone itself: Its specificity is unknown.

Peripheral blood and lesional scalp punch biopsies were taken from alopecia areata patients. This clonotype originated in a human donor with alopecia areata. The source material was CD8+ T cells sorted from blood, sampled at week 0. The chain couples TRBV15 to TRBJ2-1, with TRBD1 matching over 7 bases. CDR3 residues: CATSSQKGAVTDEQFF. In nucleotides, the CDR3 is TGTGCCACCAGCTCCCAGAAGGGGGCCGTGACAGATGAGCAGTTCTTC.